This T cell receptor beta chain originates from a study of Graves' ophthalmopathy and Graves' hyperthyroidism. RNA transcripts were the source from which TCR beta CDR3 regions were amplified. The authors performed first-round RT-PCR with HTBI primers and then a second-round multiplex PCR. TCRdb independently ran MiXCR on the multiplex PCR reads; one entry per CDR3 protein. The sample lists about 740,000 distinct CDR3 sequences; around 40% were seen once. V lost 3 bases and J 7 bases, leaving 16 bases between the germline ends. Germline loops: CDR1 MNHNS, CDR2 SASEGT. This CDR3 has 15 residues. The sample was peripheral blood. The TCR originated in an adult man with Graves' ophthalmopathy. The rearrangement joins TRBV6-1 to TRBJ1-5; the D gene is possibly TRBD1 (6 bases). CDR3 protein: CASSDDGGEGQPQHF. CDR3 nucleotide sequence: TGTGCCAGCAGTGATGACGGGGGCGAAGGACAGCCCCAGCATTTT.